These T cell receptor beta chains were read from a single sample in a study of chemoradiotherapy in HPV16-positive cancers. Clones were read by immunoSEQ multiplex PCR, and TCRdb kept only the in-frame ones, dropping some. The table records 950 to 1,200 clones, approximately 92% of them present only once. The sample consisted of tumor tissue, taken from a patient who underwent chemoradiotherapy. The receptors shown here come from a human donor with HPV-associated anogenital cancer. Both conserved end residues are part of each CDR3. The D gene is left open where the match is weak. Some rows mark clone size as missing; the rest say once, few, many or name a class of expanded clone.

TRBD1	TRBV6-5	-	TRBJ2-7	CASSISGTGEHEQYF	TGTGCCAGCAGCATCTCCGGGACAGGGGAACACGAGCAGTACTTC
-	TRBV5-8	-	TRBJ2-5	CASSLGLGGGVETQYF	TGTGCCAGCAGCTTGGGGCTGGGCGGAGGTGTTGAGACCCAGTACTTC
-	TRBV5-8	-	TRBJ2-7	CASSVWRGSGYEQYF	TGTGCCAGCAGCGTCTGGAGGGGCTCAGGCTACGAGCAGTACTTC
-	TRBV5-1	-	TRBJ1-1	CASSGTQGNTEAFF	TGCGCCAGCAGCGGGACACAGGGGAACACTGAAGCTTTCTTT
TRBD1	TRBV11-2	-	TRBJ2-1	CASSSPQGARAAEQFF	TGTGCCAGCAGCTCACCACAGGGGGCGCGGGCAGCTGAGCAGTTCTTC
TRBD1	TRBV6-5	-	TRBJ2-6	CASSYGTGGANVLTF	TGTGCCAGCAGTTACGGGACAGGGGGGGCCAACGTCCTGACTTTC
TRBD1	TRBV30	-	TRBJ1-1	CAWRVRWDREAFF	TGTGCCTGGCGGGTTAGGTGGGACAGGGAAGCTTTCTTT
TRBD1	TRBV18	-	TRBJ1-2	CASSPPDRGYTF	TGTGCCAGCTCACCCCCGGACAGGGGCTACACCTTC
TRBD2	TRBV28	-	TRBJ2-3	CGLAGVVSDTQYF	TGTGGGCTAGCGGGGGTTGTTTCAGATACGCAGTATTTT
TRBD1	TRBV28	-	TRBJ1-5	CASSLTGDGQPQHF	TGTGCCAGCAGCCTCACAGGGGACGGTCAGCCCCAGCATTTT
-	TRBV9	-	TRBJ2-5	CASSVGTVGMETQYF	TGTGCCAGCAGCGTAGGGACAGTAGGTATGGAGACCCAGTACTTC
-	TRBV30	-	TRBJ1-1	CAWRLQAVGAFF	TGTGCCTGGAGGTTGCAGGCGGTGGGAGCTTTCTTT
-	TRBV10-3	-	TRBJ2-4	CAISESLHGNIQYF	TGTGCCATCAGTGAGTCCCTCCACGGAAACATTCAGTACTTC
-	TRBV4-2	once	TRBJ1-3	CASSQVERGNTIYF	TGTGCCAGCAGCCAAGTTGAACGGGGAAACACCATATATTTT
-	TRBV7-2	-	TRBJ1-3	CASSYERGNTIYF	TGTGCCAGCAGCTACGAAAGGGGAAACACCATATATTTT
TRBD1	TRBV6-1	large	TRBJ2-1	CASSAFPGQVDNEQFF	TGTGCCAGCAGTGCTTTTCCGGGACAGGTCGACAATGAGCAGTTCTTC
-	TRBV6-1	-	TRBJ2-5	CASSEVVGGATQYF	TGTGCCAGCAGTGAAGTGGTGGGGGGCGCGACCCAGTACTTC
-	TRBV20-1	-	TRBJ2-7	CSASRLDEQYF	TGCAGTGCTAGCAGGCTGGACGAGCAGTACTTC
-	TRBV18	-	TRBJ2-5	CASSLGGQYETQYF	TGTGCCAGCTCACTTGGAGGACAGTACGAGACCCAGTACTTC
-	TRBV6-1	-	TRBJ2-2	CASSSRGDGELFF	TGTGCCAGCAGTAGCCGGGGCGACGGGGAGCTGTTTTTT
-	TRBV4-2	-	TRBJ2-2	CASSYSGISGYTGELFF	TGTGCCAGCAGCTACTCCGGGATTTCTGGGTACACCGGGGAGCTGTTTTTT
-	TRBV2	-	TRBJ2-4	CASSETLAKNIQYF	TGTGCCAGCAGTGAAACCCTAGCCAAAAACATTCAGTACTTC
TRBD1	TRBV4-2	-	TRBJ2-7	CASSQDGTGGSYEQYF	TGTGCCAGCAGCCAAGATGGGACAGGGGGCTCCTACGAGCAGTACTTC
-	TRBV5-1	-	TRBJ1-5	CASSLGGTSNQPQHF	TGCGCCAGCAGCTTGGGGGGGACCAGCAATCAGCCCCAGCATTTT
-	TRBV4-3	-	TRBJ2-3	CASSQGVGTDTQYF	TGCGCCAGCAGCCAGGGGGTCGGCACAGATACGCAGTATTTT
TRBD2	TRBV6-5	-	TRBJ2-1	CASRNGGSYHGEQFF	TGTGCCAGCAGGAATGGCGGGAGTTATCATGGTGAGCAGTTCTTC
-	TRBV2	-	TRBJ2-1	CASSGAIGTYNEQFF	TGTGCCAGCAGTGGGGCCATTGGGACCTACAATGAGCAGTTCTTC
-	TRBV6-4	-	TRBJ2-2	CASTATPGTGELFF	TGTGCCAGCACCGCGACTCCGGGCACCGGGGAGCTGTTTTTT
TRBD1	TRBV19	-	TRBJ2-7	CASSSQGGFWDEQYF	TGTGCCAGTAGTAGCCAAGGGGGCTTTTGGGACGAGCAGTACTTC
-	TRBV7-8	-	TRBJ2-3	CASIQRGGLGGTQYF	TGTGCCAGCATCCAGCGGGGAGGATTAGGGGGTACGCAGTATTTT
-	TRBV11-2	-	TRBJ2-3	CASRIKAGILSTDTQYF	TGTGCCAGCAGGATTAAAGCGGGTATCCTTAGCACAGATACGCAGTATTTT
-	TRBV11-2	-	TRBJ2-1	CASTLKGSSSYNEQFF	TGTGCCAGCACCCTAAAGGGTTCGAGCTCCTACAATGAGCAGTTCTTC
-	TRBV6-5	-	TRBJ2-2	CASSYSVDTGELFF	TGTGCCAGCAGTTATAGCGTAGACACCGGGGAGCTGTTTTTT
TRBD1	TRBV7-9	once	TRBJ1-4	CASSVTGRHEKLFF	TGTGCCAGCAGCGTGACAGGGAGGCATGAAAAACTGTTTTTT
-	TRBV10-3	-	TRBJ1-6	CAIRDLSSPLHF	TGTGCCATCAGGGACCTAAGTTCACCCCTCCACTTT
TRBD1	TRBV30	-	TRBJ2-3	CAWRVGTGVTDTQYF	TGTGCCTGGAGGGTGGGGACAGGGGTAACAGATACGCAGTATTTT
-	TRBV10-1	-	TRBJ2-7	CASALFTGFTYEQYF	TGCGCCAGCGCCCTATTCACAGGGTTCACCTACGAGCAGTACTTC
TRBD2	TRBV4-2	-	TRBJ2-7	CASSQDASGRSYEQYF	TGTGCCAGCAGCCAAGATGCTAGCGGGAGGTCCTACGAGCAGTACTTC
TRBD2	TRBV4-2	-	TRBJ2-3	CASSQGLAGGPTDTQYF	TGTGCCAGCAGCCAAGGACTAGCGGGGGGGCCCACAGATACGCAGTATTTT
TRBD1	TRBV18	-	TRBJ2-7	CASSPGQNPSSYEQYF	TGTGCCAGCTCACCGGGACAGAACCCCTCGAGCTACGAGCAGTACTTC
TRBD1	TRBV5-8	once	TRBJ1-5	CASSVQGERSNQPQHF	TGTGCCAGCAGCGTACAGGGGGAAAGGAGCAATCAGCCCCAGCATTTT
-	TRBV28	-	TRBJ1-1	CASRTSRDEAFF	TGTGCCAGCAGGACCTCGCGGGACGAAGCTTTCTTT
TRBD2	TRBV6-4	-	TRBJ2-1	CASSDLTSGSSSEQFF	TGTGCCAGCAGTGACTTAACTAGCGGGAGTAGTAGTGAGCAGTTCTTC
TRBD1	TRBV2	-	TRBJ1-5	CASSRTGQGFQPQHF	TGTGCCAGCAGCCGGACGGGACAGGGGTTTCAGCCCCAGCATTTT
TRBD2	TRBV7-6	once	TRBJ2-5	CASSLGMASGGARETQYF	TGTGCCAGCAGCTTAGGGATGGCTAGCGGGGGGGCCCGGGAGACCCAGTACTTC
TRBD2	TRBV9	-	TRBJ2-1	CASSVGGRAIGEQFF	TGTGCCAGCAGCGTAGGCGGGAGGGCCATCGGTGAGCAGTTCTTC
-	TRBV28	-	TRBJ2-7	CASSFGGEQYF	TGTGCCAGCAGTTTTGGGGGCGAGCAGTACTTC
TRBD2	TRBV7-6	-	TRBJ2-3	CASSPRAGGGAGADTQYF	TGTGCCAGCAGCCCCCGTGCTGGGGGGGGAGCGGGCGCAGATACGCAGTATTTT
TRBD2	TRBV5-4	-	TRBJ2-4	CASSFDSGSVNIQYF	TGTGCCAGCAGCTTTGATAGCGGGAGTGTGAACATTCAGTACTTC
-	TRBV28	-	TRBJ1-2	CASSLGRAGALGYGYTF	TGTGCCAGCAGTTTAGGCAGGGCGGGGGCGCTGGGCTATGGCTACACCTTC
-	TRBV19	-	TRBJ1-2	CASSLSGSNYGYTF	TGTGCCAGTAGTCTCTCAGGGAGCAACTATGGCTACACCTTC
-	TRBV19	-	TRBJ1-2	CASIGKPYGYTF	TGTGCCAGTATCGGCAAGCCCTATGGCTACACCTTC
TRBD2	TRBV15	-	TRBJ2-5	CATSRDPGGAETQYF	TGTGCCACCAGCAGAGACCCCGGGGGGGCCGAGACCCAGTACTTC